This T cell receptor beta chain is from a study of blood T cell repertoires in COVID-19. Study information: Acute and convalescent COVID-19 specimens originated in the United States, Italy and Spain. Sources were T cells, B-cell-depleted T cells, or PBMCs; the material itself was cDNA or gDNA.

Original handling: Cell counts per sample came from amplifying reference gene primers. The table came from immunoSEQ multiplex PCR; TCRdb's copy has only in-frame clones and leaves some out. From that table come the V and J calls and clone size; the DNA was used to work out D and trimming. The sample lists tens of thousands of clones; about 82% were seen once. The V and J ends lost 4 bases and 1 base respectively, with 16 bases between them. The CDR3 sequence is 15 residues long. Germline lookup yields CDR1 SQVTM and CDR2 ANQGSEA. The sequenced material came from peripheral blood. This chain connects TRBV29-1 to TRBJ1-1; D ambiguous. This clonotype originated in a woman over 75 in a cohort sampled during active or convalescent COVID-19. CDR3 in amino acids: CSVVGSLGWNTEAFF. The CDR3 DNA sequence: TGCAGCGTTGTAGGGAGCCTGGGGTGGAACACTGAAGCTTTCTTT.